Reported below is one TCR beta chain. Its antigen is still unknown. The sample belongs to a study of lymphopenia after photon versus proton radiotherapy. Study observations and caveats: Larger post-nadir TCR diversity loss correlated inversely with survival in deceased patients. Oligoclonal CD8+ Temra expansion after nadir drove photon patients' diversity drop. Relative stability marked proton patients; photon patients lost diversity and naive cells. Authors raise, but do not show, better survival with proton therapy.

Sequencing used immunoSEQ multiplex PCR; TCRdb keeps in-frame clones, though not all of them. The sample gives more than 25,000 clones, 80% to 90% of which show up once; around 50% is in the top ten. This CDR3 region has 14 residues. Trimming at V came to 0 bases and at J to 7 bases, leaving 5 bases not matched to a gene. Germline V gene lookup returns CDR1 SGHRS and CDR2 YFSETQ. This material consisted of peripheral blood, taken from a patient treated with proton-based radiotherapy. The gene calls are TRBV5-1 and TRBJ1-2; 8 nucleotides agree with TRBD1. This clonotype was sampled from a woman aged 55-70 years with cholangiocarcinoma. Some clones in this sample may be carry-over from other donors' samples. CDR3 amino acids: CASSLDAGGSGYTF. CDR3 nucleotides: TGCGCCAGCAGCTTGGATGCAGGGGGCTCTGGCTACACCTTC.